This entry describes one T cell receptor beta chain. Its antigen is still unknown. The method was immunoSEQ multiplex PCR; TCRdb's version includes in-frame clones alone and lacks a portion of them. The table has 120,000 or so clones, 88% seen once. These data belong to a study of T cell responses to AZD1222 COVID-19 vaccine. Whole-study context: Second doses were pooled across both intervals (about 4 or about 12 weeks). Findings and limits, study-wide: Breadth and depth of Spike-specific TCRs rose after two AZD1222 doses. Donors skewed white British and female; clonal diversity was possibly underestimated. Repertoire sampling occurred only after the peak T cell response.

CDR3 length: 13 residues. The V and J ends lost 8 bases and 6 bases respectively, with 13 bases between them. Germline-derived CDR1 and CDR2 are MNHEY and SMNVEV (reference sequence). The origin of this receptor is an adult in good health. Sample: peripheral blood, taken on day 0 of AZD1222 vaccination. V and J are TRBV27 and TRBJ2-2; the D gene is possibly TRBD1 (6 bases). Here the CDR3 reads CASYRTVSGELFF. The CDR3 nucleotides read TGTGCCAGCTACCGGACAGTATCCGGGGAGCTGTTTTTT.